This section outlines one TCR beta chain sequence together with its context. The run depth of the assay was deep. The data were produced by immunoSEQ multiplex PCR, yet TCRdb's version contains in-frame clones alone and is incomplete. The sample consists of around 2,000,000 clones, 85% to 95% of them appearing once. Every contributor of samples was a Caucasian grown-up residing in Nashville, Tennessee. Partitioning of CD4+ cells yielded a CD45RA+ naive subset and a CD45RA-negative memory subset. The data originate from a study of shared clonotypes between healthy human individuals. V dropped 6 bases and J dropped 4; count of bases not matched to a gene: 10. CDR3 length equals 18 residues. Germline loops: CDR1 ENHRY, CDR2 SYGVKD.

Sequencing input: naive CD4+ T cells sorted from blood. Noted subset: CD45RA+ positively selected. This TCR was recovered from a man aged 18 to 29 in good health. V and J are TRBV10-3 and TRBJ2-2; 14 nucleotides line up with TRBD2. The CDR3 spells CAIRDGLAGGPGTGELFF. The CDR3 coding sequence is TGTGCCATCAGGGACGGACTAGCGGGGGGTCCGGGCACCGGGGAGCTGTTTTTT.